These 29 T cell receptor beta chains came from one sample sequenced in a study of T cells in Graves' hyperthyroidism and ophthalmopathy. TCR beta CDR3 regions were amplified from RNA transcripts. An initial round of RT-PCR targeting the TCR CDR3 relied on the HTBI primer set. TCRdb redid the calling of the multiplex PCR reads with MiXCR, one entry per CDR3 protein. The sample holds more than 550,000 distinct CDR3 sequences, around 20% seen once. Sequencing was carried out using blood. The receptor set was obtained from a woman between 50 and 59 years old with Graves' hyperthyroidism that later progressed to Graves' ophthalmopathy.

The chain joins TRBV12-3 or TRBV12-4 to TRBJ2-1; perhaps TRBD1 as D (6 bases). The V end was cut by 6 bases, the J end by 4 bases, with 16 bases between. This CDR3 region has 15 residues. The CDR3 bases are TGTGCCAGCAGCCCAACAGGGATTCGGTACAATGAGCAGTTCTTC. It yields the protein CASSPTGIRYNEQFF.

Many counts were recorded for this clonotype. Written as DNA, the CDR3 is TGTGCCAGCAGCTTAGTGACAGGGGACCCCTACAATGAGCAGTTCTTC. This gives the protein CASSLVTGDPYNEQFF. The rearrangement uses TRBV7-9 and TRBJ2-1; 8 bases match TRBD1. V lost 1 base to trimming and J lost 2 bases; unmatched junction nucleotides: 4. This CDR3 region has 16 residues. CDR1 is SEHNR, CDR2 FQNEAQ, per germline (reference sequence).

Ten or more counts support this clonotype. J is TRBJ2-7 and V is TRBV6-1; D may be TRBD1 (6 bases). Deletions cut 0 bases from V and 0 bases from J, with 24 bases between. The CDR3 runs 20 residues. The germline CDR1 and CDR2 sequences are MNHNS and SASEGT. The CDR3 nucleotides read TGTGCCAGCAGTGAAGCGACGGGAAGGAGGACAGTGGACAGCTCCTACGAGCAGTACTTC. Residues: CASSEATGRRTVDSSYEQYF.

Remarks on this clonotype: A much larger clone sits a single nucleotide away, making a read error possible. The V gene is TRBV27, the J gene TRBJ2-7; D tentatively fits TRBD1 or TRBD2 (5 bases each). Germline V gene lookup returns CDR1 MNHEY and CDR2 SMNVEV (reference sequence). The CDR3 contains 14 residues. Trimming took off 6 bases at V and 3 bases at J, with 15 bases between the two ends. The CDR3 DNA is TGTGCCAGCAGGAGGGGTCTTCGCCTCTACGAGCAGTACTTC. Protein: CASRRGLRLYEQYF.

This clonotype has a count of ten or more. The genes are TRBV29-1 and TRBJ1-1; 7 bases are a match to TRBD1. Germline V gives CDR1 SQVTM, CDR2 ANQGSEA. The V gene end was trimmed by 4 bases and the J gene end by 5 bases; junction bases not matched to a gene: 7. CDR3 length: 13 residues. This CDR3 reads CSVVTGQNTEAFF. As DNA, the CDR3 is TGCAGCGTTGTGACAGGGCAGAATACTGAAGCTTTCTTT. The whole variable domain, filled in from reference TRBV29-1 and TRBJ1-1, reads SAVISQKPSRDICQRGTSLTIQCQVDSQVTMMFWYRQQPGQSLTLIATANQGSEATYESGFVIDKFPISRPNLTFSTLTVSNMSPEDSSIYLCSVVTGQNTEAFFGQGTRLTVV.

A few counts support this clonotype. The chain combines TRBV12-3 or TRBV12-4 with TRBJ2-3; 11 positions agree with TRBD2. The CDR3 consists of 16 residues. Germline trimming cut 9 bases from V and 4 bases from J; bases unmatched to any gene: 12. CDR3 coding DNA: TGTGCCAGTACGACTAGCGGGACTCCTAGCGCAGATACGCAGTATTTT. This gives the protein CASTTSGTPSADTQYF.

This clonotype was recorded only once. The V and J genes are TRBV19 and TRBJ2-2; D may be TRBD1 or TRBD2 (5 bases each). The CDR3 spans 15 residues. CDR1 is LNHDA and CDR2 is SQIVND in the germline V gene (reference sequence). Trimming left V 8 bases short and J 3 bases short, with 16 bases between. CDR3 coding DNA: TGTGCCAGTGGAGACCGGGACGGATACACCGGGGAGCTGTTTTTT. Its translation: CASGDRDGYTGELFF.

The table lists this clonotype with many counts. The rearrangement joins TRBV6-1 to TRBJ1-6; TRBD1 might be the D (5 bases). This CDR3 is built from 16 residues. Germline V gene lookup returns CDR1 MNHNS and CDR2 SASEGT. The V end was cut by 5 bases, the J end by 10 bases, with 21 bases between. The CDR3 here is CASSFLGGGRNSPLHF. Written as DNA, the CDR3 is TGTGCCAGCAGTTTCCTTGGGGGAGGGAGGAACTCACCCCTCCACTTT.

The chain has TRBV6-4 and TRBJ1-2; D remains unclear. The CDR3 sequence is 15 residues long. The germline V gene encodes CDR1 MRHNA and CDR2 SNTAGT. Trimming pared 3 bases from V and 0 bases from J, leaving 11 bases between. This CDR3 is CASSEIIRANYGYTF. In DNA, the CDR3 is TGTGCCAGCAGTGAAATCATACGAGCTAACTATGGCTACACCTTC.

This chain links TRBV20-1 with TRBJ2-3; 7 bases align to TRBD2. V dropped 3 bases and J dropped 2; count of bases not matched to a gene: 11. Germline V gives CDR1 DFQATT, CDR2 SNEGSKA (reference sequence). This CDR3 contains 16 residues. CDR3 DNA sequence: TGCAGTGCTAGCCCTAGCGGAAGATACTTCACAGATACGCAGTATTTT. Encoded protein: CSASPSGRYFTDTQYF.

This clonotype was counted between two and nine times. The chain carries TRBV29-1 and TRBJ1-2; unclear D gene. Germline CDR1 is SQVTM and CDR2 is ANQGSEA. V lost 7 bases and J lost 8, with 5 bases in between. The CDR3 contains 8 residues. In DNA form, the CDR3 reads TGCAGCGCAACGGGCTACACCTTC. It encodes CSATGYTF. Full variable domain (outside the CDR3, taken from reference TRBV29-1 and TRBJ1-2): SAVISQKPSRDICQRGTSLTIQCQVDSQVTMMFWYRQQPGQSLTLIATANQGSEATYESGFVIDKFPISRPNLTFSTLTVSNMSPEDSSIYLCSATGYTFGSGTRLTVV.

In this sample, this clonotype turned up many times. The CDR3 DNA is TGCAGTGCCCCGCGGGGGGCCAACAATGAGCAGTTCTTC. It translates to CSAPRGANNEQFF. This chain connects TRBV20-1 to TRBJ2-1, with 8 nucleotides matching TRBD2. The CDR3 spans 13 residues. Germline values: CDR1 DFQATT, CDR2 SNEGSKA (reference sequence). Unmatched junction bases numbered 6, after V lost 6 bases and J lost 5 bases.

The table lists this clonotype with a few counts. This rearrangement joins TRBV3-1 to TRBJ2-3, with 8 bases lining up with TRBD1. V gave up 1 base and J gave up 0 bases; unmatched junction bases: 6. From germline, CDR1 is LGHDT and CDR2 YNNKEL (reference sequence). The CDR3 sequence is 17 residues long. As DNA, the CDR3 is TGTGCCAGCAGCCAAGTCGGGGGACAGGCCAGCACAGATACGCAGTATTTT. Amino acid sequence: CASSQVGGQASTDTQYF.

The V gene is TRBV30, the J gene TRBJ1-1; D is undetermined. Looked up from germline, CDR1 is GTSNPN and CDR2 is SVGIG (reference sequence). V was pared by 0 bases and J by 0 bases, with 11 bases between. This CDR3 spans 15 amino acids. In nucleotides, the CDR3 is TGTGCCTGGAGTGTACCGACCGGGGTGAACACTGAAGCTTTCTTT. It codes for CAWSVPTGVNTEAFF.

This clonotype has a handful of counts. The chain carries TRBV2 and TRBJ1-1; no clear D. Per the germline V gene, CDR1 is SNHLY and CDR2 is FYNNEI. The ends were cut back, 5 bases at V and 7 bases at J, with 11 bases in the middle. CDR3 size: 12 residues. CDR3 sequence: CASSQATGEAFF. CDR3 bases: TGTGCCAGCAGTCAGGCCACCGGTGAAGCTTTCTTT. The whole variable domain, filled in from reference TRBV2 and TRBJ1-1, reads EPEVTQTPSHQVTQMGQEVILRCVPISNHLYFYWYRQILGQKVEFLVSFYNNEISEKSEIFDDQFSVERPDGSNFTLKIRSTKLEDSAMYFCASSQATGEAFFGQGTRLTVV.

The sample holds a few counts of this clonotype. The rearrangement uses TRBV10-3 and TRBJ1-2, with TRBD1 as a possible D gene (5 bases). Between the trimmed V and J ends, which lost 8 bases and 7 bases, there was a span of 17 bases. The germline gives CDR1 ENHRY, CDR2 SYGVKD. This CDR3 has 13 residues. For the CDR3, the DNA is TGTGCCATCGTTGGGGCGGACGGGGGTGGCTACACCTTC. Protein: CAIVGADGGGYTF.

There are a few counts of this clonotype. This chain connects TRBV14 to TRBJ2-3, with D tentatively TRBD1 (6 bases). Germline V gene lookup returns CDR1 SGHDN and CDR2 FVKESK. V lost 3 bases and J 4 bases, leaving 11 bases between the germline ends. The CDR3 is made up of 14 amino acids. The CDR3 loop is CASSQYREADTQYF. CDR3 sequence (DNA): TGTGCCAGCAGCCAGTACAGGGAAGCAGATACGCAGTATTTT.

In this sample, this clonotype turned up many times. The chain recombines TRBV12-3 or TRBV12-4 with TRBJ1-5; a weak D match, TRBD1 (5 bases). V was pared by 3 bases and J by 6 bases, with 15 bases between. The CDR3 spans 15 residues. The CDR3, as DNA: TGTGCCAGCAGTTTTGAGGGGCAGGGCGGTCAGCCCCAGCATTTT. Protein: CASSFEGQGGQPQHF.

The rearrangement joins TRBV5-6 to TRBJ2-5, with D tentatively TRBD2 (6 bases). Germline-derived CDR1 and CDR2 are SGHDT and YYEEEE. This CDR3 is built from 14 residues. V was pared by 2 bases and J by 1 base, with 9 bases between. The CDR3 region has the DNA TGTGCCAGCAGCTTCGGGAGATTCCAAGAGACCCAGTACTTC. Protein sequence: CASSFGRFQETQYF.

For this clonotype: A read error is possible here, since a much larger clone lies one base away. The chain's CDR3 is CASGRDRGHEQYF. The CDR3 DNA reads TGTGCCAGCGGCCGGGACAGGGGGCACGAGCAGTACTTC. The V call is TRBV12-3 or TRBV12-4, the J call TRBJ2-7, with 12 bases fitting TRBD1. Losses at the gene ends were 8 bases for V and 5 bases for J; bases not matched to a gene: 4. The CDR3 is 13 amino acids.

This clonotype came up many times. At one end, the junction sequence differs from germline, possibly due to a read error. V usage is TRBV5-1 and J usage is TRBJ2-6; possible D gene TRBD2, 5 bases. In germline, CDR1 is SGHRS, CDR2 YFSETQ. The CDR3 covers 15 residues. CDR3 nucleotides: TGTGCCAGCAGTTTGTCGGGGTCTGGGGCCAACGTCCTGACTTTC. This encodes CASSLSGSGANVLTF.

The DNA of the CDR3 is TGCAGTGCTAAGTCTAGCGGGGGGAGGGCAGATACGCAGTATTTT. Translated, it gives CSAKSSGGRADTQYF. The chain carries TRBV20-1 and TRBJ2-3; 11 bases agree with TRBD2. Per germline, CDR1 DFQATT and CDR2 SNEGSKA (reference sequence). The CDR3 totals 15 residues. Unmatched junction bases numbered 7, after V lost 4 bases and J lost 4 bases.

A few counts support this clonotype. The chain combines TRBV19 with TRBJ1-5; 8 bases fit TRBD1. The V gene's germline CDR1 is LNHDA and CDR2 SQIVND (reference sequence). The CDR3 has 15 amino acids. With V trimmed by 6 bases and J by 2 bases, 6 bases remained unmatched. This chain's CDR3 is CASRGQGFGNQPQHF. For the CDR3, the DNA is TGTGCCAGTAGAGGACAGGGTTTTGGCAATCAGCCCCAGCATTTT.

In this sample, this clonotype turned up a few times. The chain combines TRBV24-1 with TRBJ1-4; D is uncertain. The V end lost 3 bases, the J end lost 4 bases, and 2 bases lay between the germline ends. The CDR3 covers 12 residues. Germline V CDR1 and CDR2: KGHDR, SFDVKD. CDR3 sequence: CATSDNNEKLFF. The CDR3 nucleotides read TGTGCCACCAGTGATAATAATGAAAAACTGTTTTTT.

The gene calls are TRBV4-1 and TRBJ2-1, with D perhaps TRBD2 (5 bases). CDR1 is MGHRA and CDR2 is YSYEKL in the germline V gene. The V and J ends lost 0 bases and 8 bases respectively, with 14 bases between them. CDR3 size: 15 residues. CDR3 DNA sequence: TGCGCCAGCAGCCAAGACGGAGCTAGCTTCGATGAGCAGTTCTTC. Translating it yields CASSQDGASFDEQFF.

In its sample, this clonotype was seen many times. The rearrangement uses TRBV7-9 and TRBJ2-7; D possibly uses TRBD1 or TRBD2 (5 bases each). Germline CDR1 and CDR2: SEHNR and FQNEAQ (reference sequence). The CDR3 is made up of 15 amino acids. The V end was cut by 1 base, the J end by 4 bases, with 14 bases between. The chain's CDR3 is CASSLGITGGYEQYF. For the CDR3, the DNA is TGTGCCAGCAGCTTAGGAATAACAGGAGGATACGAGCAGTACTTC.

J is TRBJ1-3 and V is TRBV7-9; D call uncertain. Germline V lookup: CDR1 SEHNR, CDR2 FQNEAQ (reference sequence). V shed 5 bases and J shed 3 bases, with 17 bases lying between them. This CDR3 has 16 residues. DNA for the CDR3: TGTGCCAGCAGCCCCGGAGGGTCTAGGATTGGAAACACCATATATTTT. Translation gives CASSPGGSRIGNTIYF.

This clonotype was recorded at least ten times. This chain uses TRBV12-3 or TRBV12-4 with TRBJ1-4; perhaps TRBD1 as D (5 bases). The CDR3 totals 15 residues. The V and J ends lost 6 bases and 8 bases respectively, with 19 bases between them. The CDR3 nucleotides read TGTGCCAGCAGCTATTCCGGACACTCAAGCGAAAAACTGTTTTTT. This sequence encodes CASSYSGHSSEKLFF.

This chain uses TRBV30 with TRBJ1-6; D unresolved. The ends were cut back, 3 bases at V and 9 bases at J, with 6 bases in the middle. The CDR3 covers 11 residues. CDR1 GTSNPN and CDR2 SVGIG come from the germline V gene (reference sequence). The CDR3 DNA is TGTGCCTGGAGGATTAGTTCACCCCTCCACTTT. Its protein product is CAWRISSPLHF. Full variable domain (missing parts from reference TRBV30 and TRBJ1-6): SQTIHQWPATLVQPVGSPLSLECTVEGTSNPNLYWYRQAAGRGLQLLFYSVGIGQISSEVPQNLSASRPQDRQFILSSKKLLLSDSGFYLCAWRISSPLHFGNGTRLTVT.